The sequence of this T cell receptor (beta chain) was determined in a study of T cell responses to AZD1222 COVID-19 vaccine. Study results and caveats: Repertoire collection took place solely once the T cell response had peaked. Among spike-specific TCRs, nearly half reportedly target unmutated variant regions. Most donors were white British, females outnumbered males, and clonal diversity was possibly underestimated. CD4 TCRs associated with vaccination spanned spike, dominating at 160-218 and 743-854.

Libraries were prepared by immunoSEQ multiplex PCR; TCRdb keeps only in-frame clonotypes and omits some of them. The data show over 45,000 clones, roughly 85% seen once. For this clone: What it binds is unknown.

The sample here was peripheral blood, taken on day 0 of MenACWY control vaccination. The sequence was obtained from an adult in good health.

CDR3 nucleotide sequence: TGTGCCAGCAGCTTAGATTCGGGAGTGAGCGAGCAGTACTTC. It translates to CASSLDSGVSEQYF. The rearrangement uses TRBV7-2 and TRBJ2-7, with D maybe TRBD2 (6 bases). Germline V gives CDR1 SGHTA, CDR2 FQGNSA. Trimming took off 1 base at V and 6 bases at J, with 13 bases between the two ends. CDR3 length: 14 amino acids.